This T cell receptor (beta chain) came from a study of cytomegalovirus exposure and HLA in healthy donors. Points from the study as a whole: Later analysis found that TCR beta chains associated with HLA were more clonally expanded than other, equally common chains.

Germline V gene lookup returns CDR1 SGHNT and CDR2 YYREEE (reference sequence). The V and J ends lost 4 bases and 5 bases, in that order; junction bases with no gene match: 5. The CDR3 is 13 residues long. The PCR was carried out with 60 Vbeta primers and 13 Jbeta primers. TCRdb's table, derived via immunoSEQ multiplex PCR, lists solely in-frame clones and lacks some. The table lists about 150,000 clones, almost 85% of them singletons, with roughly 0.38% in the top ten. This clone was observed a few times. Its antigen is unidentified. The chain employs TRBV5-4 and TRBJ2-5; the match to TRBD2 covers 7 bases. The sample was PBMCs. The receptor comes from a boy aged 2-9 years in good health and CMV-seronegative. As DNA, the CDR3 is TGTGCCAGCAGCGGGGCCGGGGGGGAGACCCAGTACTTC. Its translation is CASSGAGGETQYF.